Presented here are 22 T cell receptor beta chains from one specimen sequenced in a study of shared clonotypes between healthy human individuals (dated by TCRdb to about 2020). Library construction relied on the immunoSEQ multiplex PCR assay. TCRdb provides this immuneACCESS table in a form limited to in-frame rearrangements. Some clones are lacking; in checked studies, under half of them reflect an unresolved V gene, and why the rest are absent is not known. This sample lists about 820,000 clones; 80% to 95% were detected once. The leading ten clones occupy 20% to 30% of the sample. CD8 naive samples were obtained by positive selection for CCR7 among CD45RO-negative cells, yielding a CD45RA+CCR7+ population from which TemRA cells were excluded. The sample comprised naive CD8+ T cells sorted from blood. The sample's cell subset or site label, decoded: CD45RA+CCR7+. All receptors derive from a man aged 25 to 40 in good health.

The chain employs TRBV5-4 and TRBJ2-7, with TRBD2 matching over 7 bases. Looked up from germline, CDR1 is SGHNT and CDR2 is YYREEE (reference sequence). Trimming at V came to 4 bases and at J to 0 bases, leaving 13 bases not matched to a gene. The CDR3 sequence is 17 residues long. The CDR3 region has the DNA TGTGCCAGCAGCCCGTTCCCACTAGCGAGCAGCTCCTACGAGCAGTACTTC. This codes for CASSPFPLASSSYEQYF.

This chain connects TRBV4-3 to TRBJ2-5; no reliable D call. This CDR3 contains 15 residues. CDR1 is LGHNA and CDR2 is YSLEER in the germline V gene. Trimming took 2 bases from V and 5 from J, leaving 15 bases between them. The CDR3 sequence: CASSQYDGHGETQYF. The CDR3 nucleotides read TGCGCCAGCAGCCAATATGACGGTCACGGGGAGACCCAGTACTTC.

This clone occurred once. V gene TRBV29-1 combines with J gene TRBJ2-7; 9 bases map to TRBD2. Unmatched junction bases numbered 4, after V lost 4 bases and J lost 6 bases. Germline loops: CDR1 SQVTM, CDR2 ANQGSEA. The CDR3 runs 12 residues. The chain's CDR3 is CSVASSGSEQYF. CDR3 DNA: TGCAGCGTTGCAAGTAGCGGGAGCGAGCAGTACTTC.

The rearrangement uses TRBV4-1 and TRBJ1-1, with D uncertain. The CDR3 consists of 15 residues. Trimming cost V 1 base and J 0 bases, with 9 bases left between them. Per the germline V gene, CDR1 is MGHRA and CDR2 is YSYEKL. The CDR3 region has the DNA TGCGCCAGCAGCCAAGTATCCAGACTGAACACTGAAGCTTTCTTT. It translates to CASSQVSRLNTEAFF.

The J gene is TRBJ2-7, the V gene TRBV7-9; 8 bases fit TRBD2. V dropped 5 bases and J dropped 0; count of bases not matched to a gene: 6. The germline CDR1 and CDR2 sequences are SEHNR and FQNEAQ (reference sequence). This CDR3 has 15 residues. The CDR3 region is CASSPVAGSSYEQYF. Written as DNA, the CDR3 is TGTGCCAGCAGCCCAGTAGCGGGGAGCTCCTACGAGCAGTACTTC.

Comments on this clone: The same CDR3 arises from other DNA sequences in this sample as well. The V gene is TRBV2, the J gene TRBJ2-7; D is unclear. V was cut by 6 bases and J by 1 base, with 10 bases left in between. Germline lookup yields CDR1 SNHLY and CDR2 FYNNEI. The CDR3 totals 13 residues. Here the CDR3 reads CASSPTVSYEQYF. Here the CDR3 DNA reads TGTGCCAGCAGCCCAACTGTGTCCTACGAGCAGTACTTC.

The CDR3 here is CASSAQGEASYNEQFF. The CDR3 nucleotides are TGCGCCAGCAGCGCACAGGGCGAGGCCTCCTACAATGAGCAGTTCTTC. The J gene is TRBJ2-1, the V gene TRBV4-1; the D gene is possibly TRBD1 (6 bases). There are 16 residues in the CDR3. From germline, CDR1 is MGHRA and CDR2 YSYEKL. Trimming shortened V by 5 bases and J by 0 bases, and 14 bases separated the two germline ends.

The chain recombines TRBV28 with TRBJ1-5, with 9 nucleotides matching TRBD1. V lost 4 bases and J lost 7; bases outside the gene matches: 14. CDR1 and CDR2 from the germline V gene are MDHEN and SYDVKM. CDR3 length equals 17 residues. The CDR3 coding sequence is TGTGCCAGCAGTTCCCCCCGTCGGACAGGGGCGGGACAGCCCCAGCATTTT. This gives the protein CASSSPRRTGAGQPQHF.

A note on this clone: A read error is possible here, since a much larger clone lies one base away. Other DNA sequences within the sample encode an identical CDR3. The rearrangement uses TRBV27 and TRBJ2-2, with TRBD1 matching over 9 bases. The germline V gene has CDR1 MNHEY and CDR2 SMNVEV (reference sequence). Trimming took 5 bases from V and 2 from J; bases not matched to a gene: 3. The CDR3 is 15 amino acids. The CDR3 nucleotides are TGTGCCAGCAGTCCGGGACAGGGTAACACCGGGGAGCTGTTTTTT. Translating it yields CASSPGQGNTGELFF.

The rearrangement uses TRBV4-3 and TRBJ2-7; 11 bases fit TRBD2. J was trimmed by 3 bases and V by 1 base; bases with no gene match: 8. Germline V gives CDR1 LGHNA, CDR2 YSLEER. CDR3 length: 17 residues. The CDR3 DNA follows: TGCGCCAGCAGCCAAGTCCTAGCGGGAGGTCCCAACTACGAGCAGTACTTC. This codes for CASSQVLAGGPNYEQYF.

The V and J genes are TRBV7-9 and TRBJ2-1, with 7 bases lining up with TRBD2. CDR1 is SEHNR, CDR2 FQNEAQ, per germline (reference sequence). CDR3 size: 19 residues. Germline trimming cut 5 bases from V and 1 base from J; bases unmatched to any gene: 17. The CDR3 loop reads CASSPWGAGLRGSYNEQFF. DNA of the CDR3: TGTGCCAGCAGCCCCTGGGGAGCGGGGTTAAGGGGTTCCTACAATGAGCAGTTCTTC.

V is TRBV9 and J is TRBJ1-1; no clear D. The V and J ends lost 0 bases and 0 bases respectively, with 15 bases between them. The germline gives CDR1 SGDLS, CDR2 YYNGEE. The CDR3 totals 17 residues. In DNA, the CDR3 is TGTGCCAGCAGCGTAGGTTGGGATGCAGGCCTGAACACTGAAGCTTTCTTT. Translation: CASSVGWDAGLNTEAFF.

The chain employs TRBV15 and TRBJ2-5; D is uncertain. The J call may be faulty, since TRBJ2-7 better matches the DNA end. The CDR3 has 15 residues. Germline-derived CDR1 and CDR2 are LNHNV and YYDKDF (reference sequence). For the CDR3, the DNA is TGTGCCACCAGCAGAGATCGAGGTACCTCCTACGAGCAGTACTTC. As protein: CATSRDRGTSYEQYF.

This chain uses TRBV29-1 with TRBJ2-1, with D hard to call. CDR1 SQVTM and CDR2 ANQGSEA come from the germline V gene. The CDR3 runs 13 residues. V was trimmed by 0 bases and J by 0 bases, leaving 3 bases between them. In DNA, the CDR3 is TGCAGCGTTGAAGATACCTCCTACAATGAGCAGTTCTTC. Amino acids: CSVEDTSYNEQFF.

This clone was detected once. V and J are TRBV7-3 and TRBJ2-3; 7 nucleotides line up with TRBD2. Trimming cost V 0 bases and J 6 bases; bases outside gene matches: 6. CDR1 is SGHTA and CDR2 is FQGTGA in the germline V gene. The CDR3 has 15 amino acids. CDR3: CASSLTGTTLDTQYF. CDR3 bases: TGTGCCAGCAGCTTAACCGGGACTACACTGGATACGCAGTATTTT. Using reference TRBV7-3 and TRBJ2-3 for the parts outside the CDR3, the full variable domain is GAGVSQTPSNKVTEKGKYVELRCDPISGHTALYWYRQSLGQGPEFLIYFQGTGAADDSGLPNDRFFAVRPEGSVSTLKIQRTERGDSAVYLCASSLTGTTLDTQYFGPGTRLTVL.

The chain uses TRBV7-9 and TRBJ2-1, with TRBD2 matching over 7 bases. The length of the CDR3 is 16 residues. Germline assignment: CDR1 SEHNR and CDR2 FQNEAQ (reference sequence). Trimming cost V 4 bases and J 8 bases; bases outside gene matches: 14. In nucleotides, the CDR3 is TGTGCCAGCAGCTCCCACTTCGCGCGGGAGAGAGATGAGCAGTTCTTC. Encoded protein: CASSSHFARERDEQFF. The entire variable domain, with the rest obtained from reference TRBV7-9 and TRBJ2-1, is as follows: DTGVSQNPRHKITKRGQNVTFRCDPISEHNRLYWYRQTLGQGPEFLTYFQNEAQLEKSRLLSDRFSAERPKGSFSTLEIQRTEQGDSAMYLCASSSHFARERDEQFFGPGTRLTVL.

This chain links TRBV9 with TRBJ2-7, with 7 bases that match TRBD1. V dropped 4 bases and J dropped 2; count of bases not matched to a gene: 6. There are 14 residues in the CDR3. Looked up from germline, CDR1 is SGDLS and CDR2 is YYNGEE. The CDR3 reads CASSPRDSPYEQYF. CDR3 sequence (DNA): TGTGCCAGCAGCCCCCGGGACAGTCCCTACGAGCAGTACTTC.

The DNA of the CDR3 is TGTGCCAGCAGCTTGGACCTTCGCTACACCTTC. Protein product: CASSLDLRYTF. This rearrangement joins TRBV5-6 to TRBJ1-2; no clear D. Trimming shortened V by 0 bases and J by 9 bases, and 6 bases separated the two germline ends. The CDR3 has 11 amino acids. The V gene's germline CDR1 is SGHDT and CDR2 YYEEEE.

The chain links TRBV27 to TRBJ2-7; TRBD2 is a possible D gene (5 bases). The CDR3 has 14 amino acids. Trimming pared 4 bases from V and 3 bases from J, leaving 13 bases between. Per the germline V gene, CDR1 is MNHEY and CDR2 is SMNVEV (reference sequence). The DNA for the CDR3 is TGTGCCAGCAGTTATTCGAGGGTTAGCTACGAGCAGTACTTC. Translating it yields CASSYSRVSYEQYF.

Notes on this clone: Other nucleotide sequences in the sample specify the same CDR3. This chain uses TRBV29-1 with TRBJ2-1, with D uncertain. CDR3 length: 10 amino acids. The V end was cut by 7 bases, the J end by 2 bases, with 3 bases between. Germline CDR1 is SQVTM and CDR2 is ANQGSEA. The CDR3 loop reads CSGTYNEQFF. CDR3 nucleotide sequence: TGCAGCGGAACCTACAATGAGCAGTTCTTC.

The J gene is TRBJ2-6, the V gene TRBV5-1; D is ambiguous. The CDR3 covers 18 residues. The germline V gene has CDR1 SGHRS and CDR2 YFSETQ. Between the trimmed V and J ends, which lost 0 bases and 0 bases, there was a span of 13 bases. CDR3 nucleotide sequence: TGCGCCAGCAGCTTGGTCGACCTGGGGATCTCTGGGGCCAACGTCCTGACTTTC. It codes for CASSLVDLGISGANVLTF.

The rearrangement joins TRBV11-1 to TRBJ2-3; D is possibly TRBD1 (5 bases). The CDR3 is 14 residues long. With 4 bases removed from V and 2 bases from J, the gap between germline ends came to 10 bases. Germline V lookup: CDR1 SGHAT, CDR2 FQDESV (reference sequence). CDR3 sequence: CASSSMTVTDTQYF. CDR3 coding DNA: TGTGCCAGCAGCTCTATGACAGTCACAGATACGCAGTATTTT.